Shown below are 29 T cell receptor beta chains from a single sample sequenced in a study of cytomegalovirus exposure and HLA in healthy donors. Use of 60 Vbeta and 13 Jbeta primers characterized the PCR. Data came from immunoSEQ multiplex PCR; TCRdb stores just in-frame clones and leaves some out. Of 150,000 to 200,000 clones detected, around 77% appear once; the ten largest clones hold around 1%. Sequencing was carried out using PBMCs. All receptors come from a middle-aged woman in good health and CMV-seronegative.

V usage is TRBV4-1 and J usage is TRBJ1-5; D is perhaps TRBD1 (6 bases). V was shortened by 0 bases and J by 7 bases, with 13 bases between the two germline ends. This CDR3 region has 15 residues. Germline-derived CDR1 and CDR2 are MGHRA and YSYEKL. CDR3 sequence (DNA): TGCGCCAGCAGCCAAGATTTCCAGGGGACGCAGCCCCAGCATTTT. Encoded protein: CASSQDFQGTQPQHF.

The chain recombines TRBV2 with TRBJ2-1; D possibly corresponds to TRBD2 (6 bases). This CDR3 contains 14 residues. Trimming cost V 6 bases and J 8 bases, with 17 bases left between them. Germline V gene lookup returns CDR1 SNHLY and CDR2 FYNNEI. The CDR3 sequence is CASRYPRDSDEQFF. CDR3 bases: TGTGCCAGCAGGTATCCCCGGGACTCCGATGAGCAGTTCTTC.

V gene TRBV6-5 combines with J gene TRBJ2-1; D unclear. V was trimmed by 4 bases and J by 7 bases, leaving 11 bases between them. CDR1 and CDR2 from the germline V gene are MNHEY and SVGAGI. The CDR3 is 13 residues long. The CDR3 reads CASSSPAVNEQFF. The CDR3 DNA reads TGTGCCAGCAGTTCACCCGCAGTGAATGAGCAGTTCTTC.

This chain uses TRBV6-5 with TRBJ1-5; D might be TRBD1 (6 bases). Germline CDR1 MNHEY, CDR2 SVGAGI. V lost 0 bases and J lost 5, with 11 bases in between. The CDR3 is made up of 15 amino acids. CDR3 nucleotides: TGTGCCAGCAGTTACTCGACAGGATGGGATCAGCCCCAGCATTTT. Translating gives CASSYSTGWDQPQHF.

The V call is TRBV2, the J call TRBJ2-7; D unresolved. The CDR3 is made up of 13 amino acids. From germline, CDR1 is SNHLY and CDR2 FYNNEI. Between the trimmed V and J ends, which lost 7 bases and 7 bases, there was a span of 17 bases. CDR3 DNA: TGTGCCAGCACCGTGGAGAGCTTTTCTGAGCAGTACTTC. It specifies CASTVESFSEQYF.

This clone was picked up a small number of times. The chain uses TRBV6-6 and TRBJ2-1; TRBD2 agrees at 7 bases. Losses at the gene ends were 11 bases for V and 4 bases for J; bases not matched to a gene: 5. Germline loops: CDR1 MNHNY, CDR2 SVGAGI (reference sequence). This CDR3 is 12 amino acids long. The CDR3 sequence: CAGSSGYNEQFF. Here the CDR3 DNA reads TGTGCCGGTTCTAGCGGATACAATGAGCAGTTCTTC.

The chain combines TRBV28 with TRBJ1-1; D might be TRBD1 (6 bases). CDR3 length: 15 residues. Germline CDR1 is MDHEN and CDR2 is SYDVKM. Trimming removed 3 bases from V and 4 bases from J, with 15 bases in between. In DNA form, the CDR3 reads TGTGCCAGCAGTTTGGCGGGGGCTCGGGGCACTGAAGCTTTCTTT. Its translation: CASSLAGARGTEAFF.

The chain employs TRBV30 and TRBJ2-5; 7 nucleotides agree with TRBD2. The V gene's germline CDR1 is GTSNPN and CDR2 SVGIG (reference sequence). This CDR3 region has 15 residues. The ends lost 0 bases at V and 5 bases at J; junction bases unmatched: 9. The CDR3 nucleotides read TGTGCCTGGAGTGTACTGGGGGGGAGGGAGGAGACCCAGTACTTC. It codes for CAWSVLGGREETQYF.

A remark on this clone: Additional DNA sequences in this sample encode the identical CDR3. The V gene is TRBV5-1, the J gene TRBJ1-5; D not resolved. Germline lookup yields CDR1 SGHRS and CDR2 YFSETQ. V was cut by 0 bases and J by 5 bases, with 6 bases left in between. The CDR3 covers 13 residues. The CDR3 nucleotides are TGCGCCAGCAGCTTGGGCCGGGATCAGCCCCAGCATTTT. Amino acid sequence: CASSLGRDQPQHF.

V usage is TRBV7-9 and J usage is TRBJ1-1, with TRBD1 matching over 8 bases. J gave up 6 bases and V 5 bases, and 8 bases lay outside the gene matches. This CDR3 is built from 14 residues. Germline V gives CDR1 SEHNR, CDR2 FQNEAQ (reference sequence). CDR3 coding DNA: TGTGCCAGCAGCCCCAGGGGGCTCTCATCTGAAGCTTTCTTT. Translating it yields CASSPRGLSSEAFF. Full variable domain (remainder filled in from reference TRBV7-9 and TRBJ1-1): DTGVSQNPRHKITKRGQNVTFRCDPISEHNRLYWYRQTLGQGPEFLTYFQNEAQLEKSRLLSDRFSAERPKGSFSTLEIQRTEQGDSAMYLCASSPRGLSSEAFFGQGTRLTVV.

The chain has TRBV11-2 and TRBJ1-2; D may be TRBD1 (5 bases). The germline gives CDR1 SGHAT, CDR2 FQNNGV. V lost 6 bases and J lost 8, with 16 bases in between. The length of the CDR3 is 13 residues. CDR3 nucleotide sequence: TGTGCCAGCAGTCCGGAGGGGTGGAACGGCTACACCTTC. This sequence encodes CASSPEGWNGYTF.

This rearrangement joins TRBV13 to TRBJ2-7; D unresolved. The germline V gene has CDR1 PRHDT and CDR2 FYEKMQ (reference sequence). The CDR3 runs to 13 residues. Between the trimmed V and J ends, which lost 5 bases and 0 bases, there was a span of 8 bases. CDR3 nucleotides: TGTGCCAGCAGCACGGTTGCCTCCTACGAGCAGTACTTC. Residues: CASSTVASYEQYF.

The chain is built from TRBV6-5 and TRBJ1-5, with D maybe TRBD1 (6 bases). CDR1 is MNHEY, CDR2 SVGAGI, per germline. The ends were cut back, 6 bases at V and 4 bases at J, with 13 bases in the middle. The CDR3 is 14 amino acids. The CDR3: CASSLGQPNQPQHF. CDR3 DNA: TGTGCCAGCAGCCTCGGACAGCCAAATCAGCCCCAGCATTTT.

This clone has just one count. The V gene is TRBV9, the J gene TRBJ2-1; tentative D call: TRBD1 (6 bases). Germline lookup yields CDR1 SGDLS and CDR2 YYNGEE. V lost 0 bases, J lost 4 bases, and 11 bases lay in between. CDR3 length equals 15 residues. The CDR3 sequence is CASSVAIGQYNEQFF. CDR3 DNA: TGTGCCAGCAGCGTAGCAATAGGACAGTACAATGAGCAGTTCTTC.

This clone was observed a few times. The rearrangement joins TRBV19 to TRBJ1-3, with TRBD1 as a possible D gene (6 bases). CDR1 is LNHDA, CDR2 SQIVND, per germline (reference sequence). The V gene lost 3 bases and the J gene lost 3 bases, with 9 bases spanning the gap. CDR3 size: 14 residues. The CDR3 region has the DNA TGTGCCAGTAGTATTGACAGGAGTGGAAACACCATATATTTT. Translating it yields CASSIDRSGNTIYF.

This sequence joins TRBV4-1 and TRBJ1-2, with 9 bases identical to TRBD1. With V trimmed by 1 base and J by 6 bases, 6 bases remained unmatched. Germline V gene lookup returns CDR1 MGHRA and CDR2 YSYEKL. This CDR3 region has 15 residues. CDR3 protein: CASSQGSGTGNGYTF. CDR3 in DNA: TGCGCCAGCAGCCAAGGCTCCGGGACAGGGAATGGCTACACCTTC.

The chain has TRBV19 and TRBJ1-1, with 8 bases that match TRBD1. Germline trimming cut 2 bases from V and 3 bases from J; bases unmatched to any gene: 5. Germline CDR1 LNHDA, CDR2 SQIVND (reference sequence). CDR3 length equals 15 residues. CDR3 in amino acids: CASSIPRQGHTEAFF. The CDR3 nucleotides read TGTGCCAGTAGTATACCTAGACAGGGGCACACTGAAGCTTTCTTT.

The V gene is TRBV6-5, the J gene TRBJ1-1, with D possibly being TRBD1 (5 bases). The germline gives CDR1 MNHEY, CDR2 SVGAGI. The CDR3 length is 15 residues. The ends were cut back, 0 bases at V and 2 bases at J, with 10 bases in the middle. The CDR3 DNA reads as TGTGCCAGCAGTTACTCCTTCGACAGCAACACTGAAGCTTTCTTT. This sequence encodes CASSYSFDSNTEAFF.

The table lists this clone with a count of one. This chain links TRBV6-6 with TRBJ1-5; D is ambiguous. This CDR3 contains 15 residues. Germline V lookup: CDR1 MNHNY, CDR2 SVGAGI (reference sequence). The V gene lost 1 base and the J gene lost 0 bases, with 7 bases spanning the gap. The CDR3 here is CASSYFGISNQPQHF. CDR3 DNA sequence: TGTGCCAGCAGTTACTTCGGGATTAGCAATCAGCCCCAGCATTTT.

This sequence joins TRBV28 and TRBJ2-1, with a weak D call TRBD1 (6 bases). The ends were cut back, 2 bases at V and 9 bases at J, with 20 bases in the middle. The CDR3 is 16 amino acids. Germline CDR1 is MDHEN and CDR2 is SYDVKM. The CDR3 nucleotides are TGTGCCAGCAGTTTAGTAGGCAGGGGAGTGTCAGGTGAGCAGTTCTTC. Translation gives CASSLVGRGVSGEQFF.

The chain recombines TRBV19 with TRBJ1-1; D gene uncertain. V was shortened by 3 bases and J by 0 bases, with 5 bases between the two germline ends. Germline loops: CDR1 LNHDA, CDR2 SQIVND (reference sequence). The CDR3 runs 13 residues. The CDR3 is CASSMAMNTEAFF. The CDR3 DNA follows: TGTGCCAGTAGTATGGCAATGAACACTGAAGCTTTCTTT.

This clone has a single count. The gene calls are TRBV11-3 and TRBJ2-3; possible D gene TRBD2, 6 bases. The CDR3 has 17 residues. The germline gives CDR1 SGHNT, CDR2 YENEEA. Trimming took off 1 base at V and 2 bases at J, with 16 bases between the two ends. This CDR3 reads CASSLVSVSGDTDTQYF. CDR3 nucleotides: TGTGCCAGCAGCTTAGTCTCGGTTAGCGGTGACACAGATACGCAGTATTTT.

CDR3 DNA: TGTGCCAGCAGCTTAGAATTCCCCGGGGGGTTGAACACTGAAGCTTTCTTT. Translated, it gives CASSLEFPGGLNTEAFF. The chain is built from TRBV7-6 and TRBJ1-1; the D gene is possibly TRBD1 (5 bases). The CDR3 has 17 amino acids. Germline loops: CDR1 SGHVS, CDR2 FNYEAQ. The V end was cut by 1 base, the J end by 0 bases, with 15 bases between.

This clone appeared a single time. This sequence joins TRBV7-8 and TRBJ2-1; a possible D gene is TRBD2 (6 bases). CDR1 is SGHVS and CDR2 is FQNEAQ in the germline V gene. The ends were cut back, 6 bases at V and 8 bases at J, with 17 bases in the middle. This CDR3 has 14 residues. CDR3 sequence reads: CASSPTGGEDEQFF. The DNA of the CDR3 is TGTGCCAGCAGTCCGACCGGGGGAGAGGATGAGCAGTTCTTC.

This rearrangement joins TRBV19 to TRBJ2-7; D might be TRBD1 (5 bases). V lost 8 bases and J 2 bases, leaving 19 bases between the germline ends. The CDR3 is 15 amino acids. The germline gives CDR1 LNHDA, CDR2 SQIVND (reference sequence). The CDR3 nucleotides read TGTGCCAGTCGAGTTCGTCAGGGTGCCGCCTACGAGCAGTACTTC. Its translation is CASRVRQGAAYEQYF.

The CDR3 is CASRETSSGANVLTF. The CDR3 DNA is TGTGCCAGCAGAGAGACTTCCTCTGGGGCCAACGTCCTGACTTTC. The chain uses TRBV27 and TRBJ2-6; D gene uncertain. CDR1 is MNHEY and CDR2 is SMNVEV in the germline V gene (reference sequence). V lost 6 bases and J lost 0, with 9 bases in between. The CDR3 contains 15 residues.

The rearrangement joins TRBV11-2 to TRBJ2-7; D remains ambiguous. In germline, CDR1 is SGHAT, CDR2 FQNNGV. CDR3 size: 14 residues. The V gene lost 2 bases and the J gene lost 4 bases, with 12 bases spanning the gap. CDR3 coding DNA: TGTGCCAGCAGCTTACTCAGGAACGGATACGAGCAGTACTTC. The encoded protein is CASSLLRNGYEQYF.

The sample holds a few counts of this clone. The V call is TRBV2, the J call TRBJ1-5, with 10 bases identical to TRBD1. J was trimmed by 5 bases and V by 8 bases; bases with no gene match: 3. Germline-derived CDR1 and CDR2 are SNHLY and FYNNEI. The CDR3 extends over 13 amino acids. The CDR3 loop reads CASGGQGDQPQHF. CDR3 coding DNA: TGTGCCAGCGGCGGACAGGGGGATCAGCCCCAGCATTTT. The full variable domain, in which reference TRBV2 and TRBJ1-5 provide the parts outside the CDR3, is EPEVTQTPSHQVTQMGQEVILRCVPISNHLYFYWYRQILGQKVEFLVSFYNNEISEKSEIFDDQFSVERPDGSNFTLKIRSTKLEDSAMYFCASGGQGDQPQHFGDGTRLSIL.

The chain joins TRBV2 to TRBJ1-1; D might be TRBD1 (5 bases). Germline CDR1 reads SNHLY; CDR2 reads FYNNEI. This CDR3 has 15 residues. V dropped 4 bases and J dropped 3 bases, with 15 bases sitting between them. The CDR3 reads CASSAHRWGDTEAFF. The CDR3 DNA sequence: TGTGCCAGCAGTGCCCACAGGTGGGGCGACACTGAAGCTTTCTTT.